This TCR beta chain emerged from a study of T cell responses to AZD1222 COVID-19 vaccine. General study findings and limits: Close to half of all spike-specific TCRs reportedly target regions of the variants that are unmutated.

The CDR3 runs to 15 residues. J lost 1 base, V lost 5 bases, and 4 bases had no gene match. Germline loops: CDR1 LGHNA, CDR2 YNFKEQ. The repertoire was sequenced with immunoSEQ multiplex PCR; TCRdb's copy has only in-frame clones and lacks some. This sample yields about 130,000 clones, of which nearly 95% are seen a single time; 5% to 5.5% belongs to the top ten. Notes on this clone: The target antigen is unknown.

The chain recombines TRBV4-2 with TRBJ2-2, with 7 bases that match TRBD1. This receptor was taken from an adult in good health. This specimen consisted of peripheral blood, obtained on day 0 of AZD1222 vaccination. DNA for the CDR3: TGTGCCAGCAGCTCTCGGGACAGGAACACCGGGGAGCTGTTTTTT. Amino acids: CASSSRDRNTGELFF.